The source of this TCR beta chain is a study of spatial heterogeneity in lung cancer. This clonotype was seen at least ten times. Carried by each TCR cDNA molecule was a unique molecular identifier. TCRdb ran MiXCR on the 5' RACE reads and lists one entry per CDR3 protein. The sample lists about 30,000 distinct CDR3 sequences, more than 8% seen once, with 35% to 40% in the top ten. As for time point: sample taken at primary tumor resection. Unsorted samples of tumor, nontumor lung or frozen PBMC had their whole RNA sequenced. The sample here was PBMCs, taken at surgery. This clonotype was obtained from a female donor with early-stage non-small cell lung cancer.

The CDR3 region is CASSLMPEGRYNEQFF. The CDR3 bases are TGTGCCAGCAGCTTAATGCCGGAGGGCCGCTACAATGAGCAGTTCTTC. The genes are TRBV7-3 and TRBJ2-1; the D gene is possibly TRBD2 (6 bases). The CDR3 is 16 residues long. CDR1 and CDR2 (germline): SGHTA, FQGTGA. Trimming removed 1 base at V and 3 bases at J, with 13 bases between.